A selection of T cell receptor beta chains follows, all from one sample in a study of blood T cell repertoires in COVID-19. Some clones are missing from TCRdb's copy, which holds only in-frame ones; the method was immunoSEQ multiplex PCR. The profile shows about 320,000 clones, roughly 90% of them singletons. The sample comprised PBMCs or T cells enriched from blood (not recorded which). Receptors were obtained from a man aged 55 to 70 who had recovered from COVID-19. CDR3s include the opening cysteine and the closing phenylalanine or tryptophan. Each record gives: J gene, D gene, V gene, clone size, CDR3 protein, CDR3 DNA. The D gene is left open where the match is weak. Clone size is given for some rows only: seen once, a few or many times, or a class if the clone is expanded.

J gene: TRBJ2-3
D gene: -
V gene: TRBV6-1
clone size: -
CDR3 protein: CASSAGFSSGSSTDTQYF
CDR3 DNA: TGTGCCAGCAGTGCGGGATTTTCGAGCGGTTCTAGCACAGATACGCAGTATTTT

J gene: TRBJ2-7
D gene: TRBD2
V gene: TRBV6-5
clone size: -
CDR3 protein: CASSYLAGGSYEQYF
CDR3 DNA: TGTGCCAGCAGTTACCTGGCGGGAGGTAGCTACGAGCAGTACTTC

J gene: TRBJ2-1
D gene: TRBD2
V gene: TRBV11-1
clone size: -
CDR3 protein: CASSIRLAGRYNEQFF
CDR3 DNA: TGTGCCAGCAGCATCAGACTAGCGGGCAGATATAATGAGCAGTTCTTC

J gene: TRBJ1-5
D gene: TRBD1
V gene: TRBV28
clone size: -
CDR3 protein: CASSLWGQGVQPQHF
CDR3 DNA: TGTGCCAGCAGTTTATGGGGACAGGGGGTTCAGCCCCAGCATTTT

J gene: TRBJ2-3
D gene: -
V gene: TRBV5-4
clone size: few
CDR3 protein: CASSYLDTQYF
CDR3 DNA: TGTGCCTCCTCTTATCTGGATACGCAGTATTTT

J gene: TRBJ2-3
D gene: TRBD2
V gene: TRBV2
clone size: -
CDR3 protein: CASRATGTRIDTQYF
CDR3 DNA: TGTGCCAGCAGGGCCACCGGGACTAGAATAGATACGCAGTATTTT

J gene: TRBJ1-1
D gene: -
V gene: TRBV13
clone size: few
CDR3 protein: CASSWTDHGAEAFF
CDR3 DNA: TGTGCCAGCAGCTGGACAGACCACGGTGCTGAAGCTTTCTTT

J gene: TRBJ1-2
D gene: -
V gene: TRBV7-3
clone size: -
CDR3 protein: CASSLTSQGLNYGYTF
CDR3 DNA: TGTGCCAGCAGCTTAACAAGTCAGGGTCTAAACTATGGCTACACCTTC

J gene: TRBJ2-5
D gene: -
V gene: TRBV6-6
clone size: -
CDR3 protein: CASSYSARVQETQYF
CDR3 DNA: TGTGCCAGCAGTTACTCCGCAAGAGTCCAAGAGACCCAGTACTTC

J gene: TRBJ1-2
D gene: -
V gene: TRBV7-8
clone size: -
CDR3 protein: CASSLVVQAIGGYTF
CDR3 DNA: TGTGCCAGCAGCTTAGTGGTACAGGCGATTGGTGGCTACACCTTC

J gene: TRBJ2-7
D gene: -
V gene: TRBV7-2
clone size: -
CDR3 protein: CASSSSGTYEQYF
CDR3 DNA: TGTGCCAGCAGCTCGTCGGGGACCTACGAGCAGTACTTC

J gene: TRBJ1-4
D gene: -
V gene: TRBV9
clone size: once
CDR3 protein: CASSVAQGRNEKLFF
CDR3 DNA: TGTGCCAGCAGCGTAGCTCAGGGCCGAAATGAAAAACTGTTTTTT

J gene: TRBJ2-1
D gene: TRBD2
V gene: TRBV19
clone size: -
CDR3 protein: CASRTEVGSGRNEQFF
CDR3 DNA: TGTGCCAGTAGAACTGAGGTTGGTAGCGGGAGAAATGAGCAGTTCTTC

J gene: TRBJ2-3
D gene: -
V gene: TRBV6-1
clone size: few
CDR3 protein: CASSETLPGGFHTQYF
CDR3 DNA: TGTGCCAGCAGTGAAACGCTTCCGGGCGGGTTTCATACGCAGTATTTT

J gene: TRBJ2-7
D gene: -
V gene: TRBV4-1
clone size: -
CDR3 protein: CASSHGQNLAYEQYF
CDR3 DNA: TGCGCCAGCAGCCACGGACAGAATCTGGCCTACGAGCAGTACTTC

J gene: TRBJ1-4
D gene: -
V gene: TRBV4-2
clone size: -
CDR3 protein: CASSQVIGQGHATNEKLFF
CDR3 DNA: TGTGCCAGCAGCCAAGTTATAGGGCAGGGGCATGCAACTAATGAAAAACTGTTTTTT

J gene: TRBJ1-2
D gene: -
V gene: TRBV5-1
clone size: -
CDR3 protein: CASSLGGYGYTF
CDR3 DNA: TGCGCCAGCAGCTTGGGCGGATATGGCTACACCTTC

J gene: TRBJ2-7
D gene: TRBD1
V gene: TRBV9
clone size: -
CDR3 protein: CASSVGQGAYEQYF
CDR3 DNA: TGTGCCAGCAGCGTAGGTCAGGGGGCGTACGAGCAGTACTTC

J gene: TRBJ2-2
D gene: TRBD1
V gene: TRBV5-5
clone size: once
CDR3 protein: CASSFLVGTGATGELFF
CDR3 DNA: TGTGCCAGCAGCTTTTTGGTCGGGACAGGGGCCACCGGGGAGCTGTTTTTT

J gene: TRBJ2-7
D gene: -
V gene: TRBV6-5
clone size: once
CDR3 protein: CASSYGDGSFYEQYF
CDR3 DNA: TGTGCCAGCAGTTACGGGGACGGGAGCTTTTACGAGCAGTACTTC

J gene: TRBJ2-7
D gene: -
V gene: TRBV10-1
clone size: -
CDR3 protein: CASSDRGPSSYEQYF
CDR3 DNA: TGCGCCAGCAGCGATCGAGGGCCGAGCTCCTACGAGCAGTACTTC

J gene: TRBJ1-5
D gene: -
V gene: TRBV5-3
clone size: -
CDR3 protein: CARSPRDKYCQPQHF
CDR3 DNA: TGTGCCAGAAGCCCCCGGGACAAGTATTGCCAGCCCCAGCATTTT

J gene: TRBJ2-3
D gene: -
V gene: TRBV4-1
clone size: -
CDR3 protein: CASSRQGTDTQYF
CDR3 DNA: TGCGCCAGCAGCCGGCAGGGGACAGATACGCAGTATTTT

J gene: TRBJ1-1
D gene: -
V gene: TRBV21-1
clone size: -
CDR3 protein: CASSILRWGDEAEAFF
CDR3 DNA: TGTGCCAGCAGCATCCTAAGGTGGGGGGATGAAGCTGAAGCTTTCTTT

J gene: TRBJ1-4
D gene: -
V gene: TRBV7-9
clone size: -
CDR3 protein: CASSPATNEKLFF
CDR3 DNA: TGTGCCAGCAGCCCCGCAACTAATGAAAAACTGTTTTTT

J gene: TRBJ2-5
D gene: TRBD1
V gene: TRBV9
clone size: -
CDR3 protein: CASSVGGRGRETQYF
CDR3 DNA: TGTGCCAGCAGCGTAGGGGGCAGGGGGCGAGAGACCCAGTACTTC

J gene: TRBJ2-1
D gene: -
V gene: TRBV15
clone size: once
CDR3 protein: CATSGGLRTEGFF
CDR3 DNA: TGTGCCACCAGCGGAGGCCTCCGGACAGAGGGGTTCTTC

J gene: TRBJ2-3
D gene: TRBD2
V gene: TRBV11-2
clone size: -
CDR3 protein: CASRFGTSGSNTDTQYF
CDR3 DNA: TGTGCCAGCAGATTCGGGACTAGCGGGAGCAACACAGATACGCAGTATTTT

J gene: TRBJ2-3
D gene: -
V gene: TRBV7-2
clone size: -
CDR3 protein: CASSPTRTPDTQYF
CDR3 DNA: TGTGCCAGCAGCCCCACGCGCACCCCAGATACGCAGTATTTT

J gene: TRBJ2-2
D gene: -
V gene: TRBV6-5
clone size: -
CDR3 protein: CASSYTNTGELFF
CDR3 DNA: TGTGCCAGCAGTTACACTAACACCGGGGAGCTGTTTTTT

J gene: TRBJ2-5
D gene: TRBD2
V gene: TRBV5-6
clone size: -
CDR3 protein: CASSPGTSGMEPQYF
CDR3 DNA: TGTGCCAGCAGCCCCGGGACTAGCGGTATGGAACCCCAGTACTTC

J gene: TRBJ2-5
D gene: TRBD1
V gene: TRBV5-4
clone size: -
CDR3 protein: CASSLSGQVQETQYF
CDR3 DNA: TGTGCCAGCAGCTTGTCGGGACAGGTACAAGAGACCCAGTACTTC

J gene: TRBJ2-7
D gene: TRBD1
V gene: TRBV4-3
clone size: -
CDR3 protein: CASSLDRGFYEQYF
CDR3 DNA: TGCGCCAGCAGCCTTGACAGGGGGTTCTACGAGCAGTACTTC

J gene: TRBJ2-1
D gene: -
V gene: TRBV21-1
clone size: -
CDR3 protein: CASSKARRGGLVRECEQFF
CDR3 DNA: TGTGCCAGCAGCAAAGCGCGGCGCGGCGGACTAGTTAGAGAATGCGAGCAGTTCTTC

J gene: TRBJ2-7
D gene: TRBD2
V gene: TRBV19
clone size: -
CDR3 protein: CASSTTGGLSSYEQYF
CDR3 DNA: TGTGCCAGTAGCACGACGGGGGGACTGAGCTCCTACGAGCAGTACTTC

J gene: TRBJ2-1
D gene: TRBD1
V gene: TRBV30
clone size: -
CDR3 protein: CAWSGTGAYNEQFF
CDR3 DNA: TGTGCCTGGAGCGGGACAGGAGCCTACAATGAGCAGTTCTTC

J gene: TRBJ2-7
D gene: TRBD2
V gene: TRBV13
clone size: -
CDR3 protein: CASSRLQLAGAQF
CDR3 DNA: TGTGCCAGCAGTCGTCTTCAACTAGCGGGGGCCCAGTTC

J gene: TRBJ2-1
D gene: TRBD1
V gene: TRBV19
clone size: -
CDR3 protein: CASTLTGDNEQFF
CDR3 DNA: TGTGCCAGTACCCTAACAGGGGACAATGAGCAGTTCTTC

J gene: TRBJ2-2
D gene: TRBD1
V gene: TRBV29-1
clone size: -
CDR3 protein: CSVGQGYTGELFF
CDR3 DNA: TGCAGCGTCGGACAGGGGTACACCGGGGAGCTGTTTTTT

J gene: TRBJ2-3
D gene: -
V gene: TRBV5-6
clone size: -
CDR3 protein: CASSLGVADTQYF
CDR3 DNA: TGTGCCAGCAGCTTGGGTGTAGCAGATACGCAGTATTTT

J gene: TRBJ2-2
D gene: TRBD1
V gene: TRBV24-1
clone size: -
CDR3 protein: CATSDRYRGETGELFF
CDR3 DNA: TGTGCCACCAGTGATCGATACAGGGGCGAGACCGGGGAGCTGTTTTTT

J gene: TRBJ1-4
D gene: TRBD1
V gene: TRBV6-1
clone size: -
CDR3 protein: CASSEPGQGNEKLFF
CDR3 DNA: TGTGCCAGCAGTGAACCGGGACAGGGGAATGAAAAACTGTTTTTT

J gene: TRBJ1-1
D gene: -
V gene: TRBV19
clone size: -
CDR3 protein: CASSKDTPAYTEAFF
CDR3 DNA: TGTGCCAGTAGTAAGGACACCCCAGCGTACACTGAAGCTTTCTTT

J gene: TRBJ2-7
D gene: TRBD2
V gene: TRBV19
clone size: many
CDR3 protein: CASSPGTSGHYEQYF
CDR3 DNA: TGTGCCAGTAGTCCAGGAACTAGCGGCCACTACGAGCAGTACTTC

J gene: TRBJ1-2
D gene: TRBD1
V gene: TRBV5-1
clone size: -
CDR3 protein: CASSPTGGRNGYTF
CDR3 DNA: TGCGCCAGCAGCCCGACAGGGGGCAGGAATGGCTACACCTTC

J gene: TRBJ1-3
D gene: TRBD1
V gene: TRBV6-2/TRBV6-3
clone size: -
CDR3 protein: CASRRTGTSSGNTIYF
CDR3 DNA: TGTGCCAGCCGCCGGACAGGGACGAGCTCTGGAAACACCATATATTTT

J gene: TRBJ2-7
D gene: TRBD2
V gene: TRBV19
clone size: -
CDR3 protein: CASSITVLGEGIAGGPYEQYF
CDR3 DNA: TGTGCCAGTAGTATTACCGTGCTTGGGGAAGGTATCGCGGGAGGGCCCTACGAGCAGTACTTC

J gene: TRBJ2-7
D gene: TRBD1
V gene: TRBV28
clone size: -
CDR3 protein: CASSQIAGTGNHEQYF
CDR3 DNA: TGTGCCAGCAGTCAAATTGCCGGGACAGGGAACCACGAGCAGTACTTC

J gene: TRBJ1-2
D gene: -
V gene: TRBV2
clone size: once
CDR3 protein: CASSEEGINYGYTF
CDR3 DNA: TGTGCCAGCAGTGAGGAGGGAATAAACTATGGCTACACCTTC

J gene: TRBJ2-2
D gene: TRBD2
V gene: TRBV5-1
clone size: -
CDR3 protein: CASGLAGVAGELFF
CDR3 DNA: TGCGCCAGCGGGCTAGCGGGAGTTGCCGGGGAGCTGTTTTTT

J gene: TRBJ2-7
D gene: TRBD1
V gene: TRBV10-3
clone size: -
CDR3 protein: CATGDSSYEQYF
CDR3 DNA: TGTGCCACCGGGGACAGTTCCTACGAGCAGTACTTC

J gene: TRBJ1-1
D gene: TRBD1
V gene: TRBV20-1
clone size: -
CDR3 protein: CSAGGTVEAFF
CDR3 DNA: TGCAGTGCTGGAGGGACAGTTGAAGCTTTCTTT

J gene: TRBJ1-2
D gene: TRBD1
V gene: TRBV18
clone size: -
CDR3 protein: CASSPDREPGTF
CDR3 DNA: TGTGCCAGCTCACCAGACAGGGAACCGGGCACCTTC

J gene: TRBJ2-1
D gene: -
V gene: TRBV11-2
clone size: -
CDR3 protein: CASSLDGWQRAGSDEQFF
CDR3 DNA: TGTGCCAGCAGCTTAGATGGGTGGCAGCGGGCCGGGTCGGATGAGCAGTTCTTC

J gene: TRBJ2-2
D gene: TRBD2
V gene: TRBV7-9
clone size: -
CDR3 protein: CASSLGGGRSTGELFF
CDR3 DNA: TGTGCCAGCAGCTTAGGAGGCGGGAGGTCCACCGGGGAGCTGTTTTTT